This T cell receptor beta chain was captured by sequencing in a study of blood T cell repertoires in COVID-19. This clone showed up just a few times. Assay used: immunoSEQ multiplex PCR; TCRdb lists only in-frame clones, some missing. This table holds some 150,000 clones, around 84% found once. Germline CDR1 and CDR2: SGHRS and YFSETQ. The CDR3 contains 16 residues. Trimming shortened V by 4 bases and J by 0 bases, and 16 bases separated the two germline ends. Sequenced input: peripheral blood. The TCR was taken from a man in his forties with acute or convalescent COVID-19. V gene TRBV5-1 combines with J gene TRBJ1-2; D gene ambiguous. The CDR3 loop reads CASSPGSDIANYGYTF. The CDR3 coding sequence is TGCGCCAGCAGCCCCGGTTCCGACATAGCTAACTATGGCTACACCTTC.